This T cell receptor (beta chain) was captured in a study of CD8 T cells in ankylosing spondylitis. Quantitative barcoded 5'-RACE was used to prepare TCR beta libraries. Via MiXCR, TCRdb re-called the 5' RACE reads, giving one row per CDR3 protein. Here the sample spans under 200,000 distinct CDR3 sequences, approximately 9.9% being singletons. CDR1 and CDR2 (germline): LNHNV, YYDKDF (reference sequence). CDR3 length: 14 amino acids. V shed 8 bases and J 1 base; nucleotides not matched to a gene: 7. Remarks on this clonotype: The antigen is not known.

Whole-study results and caveats: What appeared characteristic of ankylosing spondylitis blood was a TCR beta motif of several highly homologous variants. Clones linked to disease, bearing a CD8+ phenotype, were relatively rare in peripheral blood.

The clonotype was recovered from a female donor with ankylosing spondylitis or in good health (not recorded which). The rearrangement uses TRBV15 and TRBJ2-5, with 7 nucleotides matching TRBD2. The sample taken for sequencing was blood, either unsorted or a sorted T cell fraction (not recorded which). The CDR3 nucleotides are TGTGCCACCCAGTCGCTAGCGGTCCAAGAGACCCAGTACTTC. Residues: CATQSLAVQETQYF.